This T cell receptor beta chain came from a study of CD8+CD57+ T cells in acquired aplastic anemia. Background on the study: The study obtained an average of about 3.2 ug of DNA from sorted CD4+ and CD8+ cells.

The patients chosen for sequencing had shown expansion of CD8+CD57+ cells (detected by flow cytometry). Severe acquired aplastic anemia was present in every patient. TCR beta VDJ combinations and CDR3 sequences were profiled from genomic DNA. TCRdb analysed the reads with MiXCR anew, one entry per CDR3 protein. The table lists more than 250,000 distinct CDR3 sequences, approximately 86% of them singletons. Concerning this clonotype: Its target is unknown. Germline and junction disagree at one end, which may indicate a read error.

Study conclusions and caveats: The study identified roughly 29 CD8+ CDR3 sequences shared by patients and controls. Between the patient and control groups, CD8+ Simpson's diversity did not differ significantly.

The sample comprised sorted CD4+, CD8+, or CD8+CD57+ T cells (not recorded which) from PBMCs. This TCR came from a human donor with aplastic anemia.

Written as DNA, the CDR3 is TGTGCCAGCAGTTTAGCCAACGGGGCAAAAGAGAACCAGTTCTTC. Residues: CASSLANGAKENQFF. The gene calls are TRBV7-6 and TRBJ2-1, with D perhaps TRBD1 or TRBD2 (5 bases each). CDR3 length: 15 amino acids. Germline lookup yields CDR1 SGHVS and CDR2 FNYEAQ.